The 9 T cell receptor beta chains below come from one sample, sequenced in a study of T cell changes during pregnancy in multiple sclerosis (dated by TCRdb to about 2019). Library creation used the immunoSEQ multiplex PCR assay. The table was pulled from immuneACCESS by TCRdb, which kept in-frame rearrangements only. Such tables lose some clones; where checked, under half of the loss comes from unresolved V genes, and the rest has no known cause. This sample holds some 74,000 clones; roughly 92% were observed only once. Approximately 2.4% of the sample is held by the ten biggest clonotypes. Sequences were derived from peripheral blood, sampled before pregnancy. These receptors all come from a female donor with multiple sclerosis, enrolled in a pregnancy study.

V gene TRBV16 combines with J gene TRBJ1-1; D call uncertain. Per the germline V gene, CDR1 is KGHSY and CDR2 is FQNENV. This CDR3 has 15 residues. V lost 5 bases and J lost 1, with 14 bases in between. CDR3 sequence reads: CASSKGIRGNTEAFF. The CDR3 DNA is TGTGCCAGCAGCAAAGGAATCCGAGGGAACACTGAAGCTTTCTTT.

This clone has just one count. One end of the junction varies from germline; a read error may be responsible. The chain carries TRBV7-7 and TRBJ2-1; D perhaps matches TRBD1 (6 bases). Germline V CDR1 and CDR2: SSHAT, FNYEAQ (reference sequence). The length of the CDR3 is 17 residues. CDR3 in amino acids: CASSQNPGHGESNEQFF. The DNA for the CDR3 is TGTGCTAGCAGTCAAAATCCGGGACATGGAGAGTCCAATGAGCAGTTCTTC.

The gene calls are TRBV6-5 and TRBJ2-1, with D possibly TRBD2 on 5 matching bases. Trimming cost V 6 bases and J 3 bases, with 15 bases left between them. Per the germline V gene, CDR1 is MNHEY and CDR2 is SVGAGI. The CDR3 runs to 15 residues. The CDR3 region is CASSRTPGFYNEQFF. The CDR3 DNA follows: TGTGCCAGCAGCCGGACTCCGGGTTTCTACAATGAGCAGTTCTTC.

The chain uses TRBV27 and TRBJ2-1; 11 bases line up with TRBD1. The trim removed 4 bases at V and 8 bases at J, leaving 16 bases unmatched. Germline CDR1 MNHEY, CDR2 SMNVEV (reference sequence). The CDR3 sequence is 18 residues long. Here the CDR3 reads CASSSRTGGSPRVDEQFF. In DNA form, the CDR3 reads TGTGCCAGCAGTTCCCGGACAGGGGGCTCCCCGAGAGTTGATGAGCAGTTCTTC.

V is TRBV7-2 and J is TRBJ1-2; 10 bases agree with TRBD1. Germline trimming cut 5 bases from V and 5 bases from J; bases unmatched to any gene: 11. The V gene's germline CDR1 is SGHTA and CDR2 FQGNSA. The CDR3 runs 16 residues. The CDR3 nucleotides read TGTGCCAGCAGCCCTTCCGGGACAGGGGAACCTTATGGCTACACCTTC. Translating it yields CASSPSGTGEPYGYTF.

The J gene is TRBJ1-1, the V gene TRBV4-1, with D unresolved. Germline V gives CDR1 MGHRA, CDR2 YSYEKL. Trimming took 0 bases from V and 7 from J, leaving 9 bases between them. The CDR3 runs 13 residues. The CDR3 coding sequence is TGCGCCAGCAGCCAAGATCGGTCCGGTGAAGCTTTCTTT. Encoded protein: CASSQDRSGEAFF.

The genes are TRBV4-3 and TRBJ2-4, with TRBD2 matching over 11 bases. This CDR3 is 18 amino acids long. V lost 0 bases and J lost 2; bases outside the gene matches: 6. Germline V CDR1 and CDR2: LGHNA, YSLEER. The CDR3 protein is CASSQDGGLAAPKNIQYF. Written as DNA, the CDR3 is TGCGCCAGCAGCCAAGATGGGGGACTAGCGGCACCCAAAAACATTCAGTACTTC.

The rearrangement links TRBV28 to TRBJ1-1, with TRBD1 identical over 7 bases. The germline gives CDR1 MDHEN, CDR2 SYDVKM. The V gene end was trimmed by 3 bases and the J gene end by 6 bases; junction bases not matched to a gene: 16. The CDR3 runs 17 residues. CDR3 in amino acids: CASSFWPQPRGLAEAFF. CDR3 DNA: TGTGCCAGCAGTTTTTGGCCTCAACCGAGGGGGCTGGCTGAAGCTTTCTTT.

This clone was seen a single time. The chain links TRBV18 to TRBJ2-4; 12 nucleotides line up with TRBD2. J was trimmed by 4 bases and V by 2 bases; bases with no gene match: 6. CDR1 is KGHSH, CDR2 LQKENI, per germline. This CDR3 contains 17 residues. The DNA of the CDR3 is TGTGCCAGCTCACCAAGTCTAGCGGGAGGGACAAAAAACATTCAGTACTTC. Translating it yields CASSPSLAGGTKNIQYF.